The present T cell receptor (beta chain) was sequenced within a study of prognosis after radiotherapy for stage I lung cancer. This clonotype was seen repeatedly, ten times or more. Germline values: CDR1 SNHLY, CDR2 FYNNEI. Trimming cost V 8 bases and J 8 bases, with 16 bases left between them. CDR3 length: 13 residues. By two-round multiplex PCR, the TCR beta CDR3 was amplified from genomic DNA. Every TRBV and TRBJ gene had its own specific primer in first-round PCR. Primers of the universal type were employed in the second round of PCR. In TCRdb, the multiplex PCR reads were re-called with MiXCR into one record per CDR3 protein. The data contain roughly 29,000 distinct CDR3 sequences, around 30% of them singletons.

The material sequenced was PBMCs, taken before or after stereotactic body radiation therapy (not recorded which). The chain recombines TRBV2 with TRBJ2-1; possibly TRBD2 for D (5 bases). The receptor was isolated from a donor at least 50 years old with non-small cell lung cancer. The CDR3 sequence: CASRRPGVYEQFF. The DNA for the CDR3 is TGTGCCAGCCGGAGGCCCGGGGTTTATGAGCAGTTCTTC.